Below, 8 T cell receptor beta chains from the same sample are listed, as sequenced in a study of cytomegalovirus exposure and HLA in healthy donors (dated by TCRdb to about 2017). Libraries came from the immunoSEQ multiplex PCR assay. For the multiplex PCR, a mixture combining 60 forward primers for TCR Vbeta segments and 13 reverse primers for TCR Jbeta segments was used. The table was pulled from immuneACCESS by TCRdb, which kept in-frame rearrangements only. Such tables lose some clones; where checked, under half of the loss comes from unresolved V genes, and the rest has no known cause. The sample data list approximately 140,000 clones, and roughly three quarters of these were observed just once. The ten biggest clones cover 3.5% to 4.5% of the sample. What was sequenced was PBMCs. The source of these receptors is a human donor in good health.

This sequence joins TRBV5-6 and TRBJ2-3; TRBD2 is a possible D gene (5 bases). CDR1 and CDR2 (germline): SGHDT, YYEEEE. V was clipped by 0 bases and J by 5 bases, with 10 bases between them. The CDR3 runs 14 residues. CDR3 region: CASSLGGSGDTQYF. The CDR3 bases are TGTGCCAGCAGCTTGGGAGGGTCGGGAGATACGCAGTATTTT. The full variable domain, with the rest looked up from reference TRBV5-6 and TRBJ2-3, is DAGVTQSPTHLIKTRGQQVTLRCSPKSGHDTVSWYQQALGQGPQFIFQYYEEEERQRGNFPDRFSGHQFPNYSSELNVNALLLGDSALYLCASSLGGSGDTQYFGPGTRLTVL.

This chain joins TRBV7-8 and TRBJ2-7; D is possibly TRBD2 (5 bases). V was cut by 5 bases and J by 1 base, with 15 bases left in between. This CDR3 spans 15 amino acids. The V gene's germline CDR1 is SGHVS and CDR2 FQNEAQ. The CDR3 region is CASSLGRGRSYEQYF. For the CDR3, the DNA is TGTGCCAGCAGCCTTGGACGGGGAAGATCCTACGAGCAGTACTTC.

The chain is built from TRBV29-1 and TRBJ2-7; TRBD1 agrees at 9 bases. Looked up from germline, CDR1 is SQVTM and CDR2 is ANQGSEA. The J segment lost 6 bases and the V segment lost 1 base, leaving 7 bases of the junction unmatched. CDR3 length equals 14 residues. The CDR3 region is CSVEVGTGRGEQYF. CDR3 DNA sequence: TGCAGCGTTGAAGTTGGGACAGGGAGGGGCGAGCAGTACTTC.

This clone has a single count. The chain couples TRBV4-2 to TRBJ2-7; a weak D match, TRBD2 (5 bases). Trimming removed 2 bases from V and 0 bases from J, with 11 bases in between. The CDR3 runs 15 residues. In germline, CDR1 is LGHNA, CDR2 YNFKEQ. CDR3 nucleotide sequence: TGTGCCAGCAGCCAACAAAGCGGCCCCTCCTACGAGCAGTACTTC. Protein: CASSQQSGPSYEQYF.

The CDR3 bases are TGTGCCAGCAGCTTCGACAGGAGCTCCTATAATTCACCCCTCCACTTT. This encodes CASSFDRSSYNSPLHF. The chain links TRBV11-2 to TRBJ1-6; D perhaps matches TRBD1 (6 bases). The V end lost 3 bases, the J end lost 0 bases, and 9 bases lay between the germline ends. Germline V lookup: CDR1 SGHAT, CDR2 FQNNGV. CDR3 length: 16 residues. Filled out from reference TRBV11-2 and TRBJ1-6, the complete variable domain reads EAGVAQSPRYKIIEKRQSVAFWCNPISGHATLYWYQQILGQGPKLLIQFQNNGVVDDSQLPKDRFSAERLKGVDSTLKIQPAKLEDSAVYLCASSFDRSSYNSPLHFGNGTRLTVT.

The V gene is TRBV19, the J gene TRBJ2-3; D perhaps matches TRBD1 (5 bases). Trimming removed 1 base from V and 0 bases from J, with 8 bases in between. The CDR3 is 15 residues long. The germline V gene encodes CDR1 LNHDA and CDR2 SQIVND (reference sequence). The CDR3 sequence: CASSIGDSSTDTQYF. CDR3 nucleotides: TGTGCCAGTAGTATAGGAGACAGTAGCACAGATACGCAGTATTTT.

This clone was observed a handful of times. The CDR3 here is CASSPRQGYSGYTF. As DNA, the CDR3 is TGTGCCAGCAGTCCGAGACAGGGATATAGTGGCTACACCTTC. The chain has TRBV27 and TRBJ1-2, with 7 bases aligning to TRBD1. Germline lookup yields CDR1 MNHEY and CDR2 SMNVEV (reference sequence). This CDR3 region has 14 residues. Trimming at V came to 5 bases and at J to 7 bases, leaving 10 bases not matched to a gene.

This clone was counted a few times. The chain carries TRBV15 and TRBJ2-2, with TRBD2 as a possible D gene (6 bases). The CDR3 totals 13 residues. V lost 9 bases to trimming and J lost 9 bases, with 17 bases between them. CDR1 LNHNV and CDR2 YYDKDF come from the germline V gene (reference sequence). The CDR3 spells CATRDFATRELFF. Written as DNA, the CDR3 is TGTGCCACTCGGGACTTCGCAACGAGGGAGCTGTTTTTT.